The entry below describes one T cell receptor (beta chain). The antigen is undetermined. The data originate from a study of cytomegalovirus exposure and HLA in healthy donors. The study, taken as a whole, reports: Indistinguishability led to the exclusion of some V segments, TRBV6-2 and TRBV6-3 included. An ancestry cluster, one associated with Asian ancestry, reportedly showed fewer N-insertions than the approximately 670-donor mean in a later analysis.

It was with 60 Vbeta and 13 Jbeta primers that the PCR ran. Original methodology: It was a later analysis that counted approximately 81 million unique TCR beta chains, of which approximately 9.9 million were shared. Here immunoSEQ multiplex PCR was the method, and the copy in TCRdb shows in-frame clones only, minus some. The V and J calls and clone size come from that table; D and trimming were worked out from the DNA. The sample records 110,000 to 150,000 clones, roughly 85% being singletons. The V segment lost 6 bases and the J segment 3 bases; nucleotides outside the gene matches: 6. CDR1 MNHEY and CDR2 SMNVEV come from the germline V gene (reference sequence). The CDR3 sequence is 16 residues long.

The rearrangement joins TRBV27 to TRBJ2-2; 11 bases align to TRBD1. The sequence derives from a woman in her twenties or thirties in good health and CMV-seronegative. The material sequenced was PBMCs. Here the CDR3 reads CASRPPGQGDTGELFF. DNA of the CDR3: TGTGCCAGCAGGCCCCCGGGACAGGGGGACACCGGGGAGCTGTTTTTT.